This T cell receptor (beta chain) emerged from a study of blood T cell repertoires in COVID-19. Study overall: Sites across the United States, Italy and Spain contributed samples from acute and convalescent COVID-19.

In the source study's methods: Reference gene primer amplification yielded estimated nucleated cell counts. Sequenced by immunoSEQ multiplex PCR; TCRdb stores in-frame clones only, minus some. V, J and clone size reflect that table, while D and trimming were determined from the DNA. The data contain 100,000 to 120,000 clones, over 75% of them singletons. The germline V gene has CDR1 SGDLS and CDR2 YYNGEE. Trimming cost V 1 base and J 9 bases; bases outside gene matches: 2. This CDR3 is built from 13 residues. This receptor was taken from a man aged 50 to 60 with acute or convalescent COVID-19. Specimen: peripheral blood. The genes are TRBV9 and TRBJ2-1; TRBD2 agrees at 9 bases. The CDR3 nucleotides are TGTGCCAGCAGCGTACAACTAGCGGGTGAGCAGTTCTTC. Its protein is CASSVQLAGEQFF.